The entry below gives a single TCR beta chain sequence along with its context. Its antigen remains unknown. A universal primer site was added by template switching, and unique molecular identifiers were carried by the cDNA. TCRdb ran MiXCR on the 5' RACE reads and lists one entry per CDR3 protein. The sample lists 600,000 to 700,000 distinct CDR3 sequences; around 21% were seen once. The sample is drawn from a study of identical twins. Study-level findings and limits: Those out-of-frame alpha sequences shared by twins showed an excess of low generation probability.

The germline V and J ends were trimmed by 3 bases and 2 bases, with 14 bases remaining between them. The germline gives CDR1 SGHVS, CDR2 FQNEAQ. The CDR3 runs to 16 residues. This sample also belongs to another study, concerning T cells expressing NK-cell markers. That source adds: Dominant NKG2C+ clonotypes accounted for about 1.0-8% of CD8+ T cells in about 6 donors. The study found these clonotypes also leading the CD3+CD56-NKG2C+ fraction in a handful of donors.

The TCR originated in a woman younger than 35 in good health. The sequenced material came from PBMCs. This rearrangement joins TRBV7-8 to TRBJ2-1; a possible D gene is TRBD2 (5 bases). CDR3 coding DNA: TGTGCCAGCAGCTTGTGGAGGCGTACGCCCTACAATGAGCAGTTCTTC. Encoded protein: CASSLWRRTPYNEQFF.